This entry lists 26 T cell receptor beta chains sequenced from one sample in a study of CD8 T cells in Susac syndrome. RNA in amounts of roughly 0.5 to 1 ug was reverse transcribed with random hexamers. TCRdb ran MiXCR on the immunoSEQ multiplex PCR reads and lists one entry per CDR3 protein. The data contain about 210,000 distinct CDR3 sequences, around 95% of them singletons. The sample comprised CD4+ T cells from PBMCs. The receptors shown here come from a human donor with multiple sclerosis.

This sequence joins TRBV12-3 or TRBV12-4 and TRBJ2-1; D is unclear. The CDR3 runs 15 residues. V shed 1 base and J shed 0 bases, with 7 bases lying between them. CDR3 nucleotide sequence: TGTGCCAGCAGTTTAGTAGGGAACTCCTACAATGAGCAGTTCTTC. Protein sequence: CASSLVGNSYNEQFF.

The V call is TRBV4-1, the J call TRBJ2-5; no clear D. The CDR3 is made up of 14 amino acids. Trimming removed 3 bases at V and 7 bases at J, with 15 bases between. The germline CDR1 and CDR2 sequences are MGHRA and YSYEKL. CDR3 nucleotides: TGCGCCAGCAGCCAGGGCCTGTGGTCGAGGACCCAGTACTTC. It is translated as CASSQGLWSRTQYF.

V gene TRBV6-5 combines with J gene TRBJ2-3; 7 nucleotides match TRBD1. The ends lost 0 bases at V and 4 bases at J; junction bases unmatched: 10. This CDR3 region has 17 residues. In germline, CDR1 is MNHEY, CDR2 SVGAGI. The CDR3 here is CASSYSIEGGGADTQYF. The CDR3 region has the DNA TGTGCCAGCAGTTACTCGATCGAAGGGGGCGGAGCAGATACGCAGTATTTT.

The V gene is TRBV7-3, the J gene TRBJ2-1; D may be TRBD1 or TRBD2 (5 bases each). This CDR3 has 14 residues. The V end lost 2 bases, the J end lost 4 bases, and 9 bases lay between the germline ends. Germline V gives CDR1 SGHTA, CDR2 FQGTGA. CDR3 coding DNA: TGTGCCAGCAGCTTAGGGGACGGTTACAATGAGCAGTTCTTC. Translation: CASSLGDGYNEQFF.

The CDR3 sequence: CASSSKRGYEQYF. In DNA form, the CDR3 reads TGTGCCAGCAGTTCCAAGCGGGGGTACGAGCAGTACTTC. V is TRBV6-5 and J is TRBJ2-7; 8 bases match TRBD2. The CDR3 contains 13 residues. V was pared by 4 bases and J by 4 bases, with 3 bases of the junction left unmatched. Germline-derived CDR1 and CDR2 are MNHEY and SVGAGI.

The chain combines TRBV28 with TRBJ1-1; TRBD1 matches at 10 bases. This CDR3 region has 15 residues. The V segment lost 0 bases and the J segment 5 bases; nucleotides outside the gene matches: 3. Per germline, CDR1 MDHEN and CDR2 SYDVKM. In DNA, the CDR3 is TGTGCCAGCAGTTTATGGGGACAGGGGAGGACTGAAGCTTTCTTT. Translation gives CASSLWGQGRTEAFF.

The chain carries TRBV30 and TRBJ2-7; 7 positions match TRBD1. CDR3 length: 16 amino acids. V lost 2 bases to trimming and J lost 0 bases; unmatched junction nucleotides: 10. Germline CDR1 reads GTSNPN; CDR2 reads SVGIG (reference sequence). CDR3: CAWSTRAGTVSYEQYF. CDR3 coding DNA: TGTGCCTGGAGTACCCGGGCTGGGACAGTCTCCTACGAGCAGTACTTC. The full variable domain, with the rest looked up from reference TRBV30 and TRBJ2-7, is SQTIHQWPATLVQPVGSPLSLECTVEGTSNPNLYWYRQAAGRGLQLLFYSVGIGQISSEVPQNLSASRPQDRQFILSSKKLLLSDSGFYLCAWSTRAGTVSYEQYFGPGTRLTVT.

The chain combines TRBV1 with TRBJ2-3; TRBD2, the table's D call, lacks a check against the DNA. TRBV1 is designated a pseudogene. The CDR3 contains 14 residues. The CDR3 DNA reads TGCACCAGCAGCCAACGCGGGAGCACAGATACGCAGTATTTT. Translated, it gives CTSSQRGSTDTQYF.

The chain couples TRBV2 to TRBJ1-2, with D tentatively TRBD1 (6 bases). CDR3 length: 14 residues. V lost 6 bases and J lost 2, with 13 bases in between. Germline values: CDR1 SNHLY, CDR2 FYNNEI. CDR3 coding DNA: TGTGCCAGCAGCGATAGGACAGCCAACTATGGCTACACCTTC. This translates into CASSDRTANYGYTF.

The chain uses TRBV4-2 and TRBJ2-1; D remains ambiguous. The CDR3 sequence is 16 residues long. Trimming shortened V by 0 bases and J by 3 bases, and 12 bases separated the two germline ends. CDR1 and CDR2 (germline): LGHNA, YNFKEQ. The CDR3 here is CASSQDQSNHYNEQFF. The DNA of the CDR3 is TGTGCCAGCAGCCAAGATCAAAGCAACCACTACAATGAGCAGTTCTTC.

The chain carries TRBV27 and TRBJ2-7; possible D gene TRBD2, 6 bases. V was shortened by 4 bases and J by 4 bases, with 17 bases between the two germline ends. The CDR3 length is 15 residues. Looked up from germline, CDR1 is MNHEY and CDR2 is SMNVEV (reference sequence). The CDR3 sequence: CASSSRQLRGYEQYF. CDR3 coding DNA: TGTGCCAGCAGTTCTAGGCAGCTCCGGGGGTACGAGCAGTACTTC.

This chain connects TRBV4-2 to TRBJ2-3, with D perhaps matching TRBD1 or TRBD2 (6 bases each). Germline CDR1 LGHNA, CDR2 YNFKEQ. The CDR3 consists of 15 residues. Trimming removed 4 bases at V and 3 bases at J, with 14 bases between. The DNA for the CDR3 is TGTGCCAGCAGCCTAAGGGGGGAACCGACAGATACGCAGTATTTT. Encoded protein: CASSLRGEPTDTQYF.

The CDR3 region has the DNA TGCAGTGCTAGGGCGGGGGGCGAAAACATTCAGTACTTC. This sequence encodes CSARAGGENIQYF. The V call is TRBV20-1, the J call TRBJ2-4, with 8 bases lining up with TRBD2. The CDR3 has 13 amino acids. Germline values: CDR1 DFQATT, CDR2 SNEGSKA (reference sequence). The junction had 3 bases not matched to a gene; V was cut back by 3 bases and J by 5 bases.

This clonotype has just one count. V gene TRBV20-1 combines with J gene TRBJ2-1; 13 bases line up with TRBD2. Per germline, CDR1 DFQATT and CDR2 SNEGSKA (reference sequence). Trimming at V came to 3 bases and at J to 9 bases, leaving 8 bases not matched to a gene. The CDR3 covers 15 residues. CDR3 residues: CSARETSGGAGEQFF. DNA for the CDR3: TGCAGTGCTAGGGAAACTAGCGGGGGGGCGGGTGAGCAGTTCTTC.

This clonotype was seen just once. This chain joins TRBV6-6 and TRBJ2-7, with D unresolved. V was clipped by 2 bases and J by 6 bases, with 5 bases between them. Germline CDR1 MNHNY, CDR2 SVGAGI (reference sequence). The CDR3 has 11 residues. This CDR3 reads CASSYVGEQYF. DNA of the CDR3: TGTGCCAGCAGTTACGTTGGCGAGCAGTACTTC.

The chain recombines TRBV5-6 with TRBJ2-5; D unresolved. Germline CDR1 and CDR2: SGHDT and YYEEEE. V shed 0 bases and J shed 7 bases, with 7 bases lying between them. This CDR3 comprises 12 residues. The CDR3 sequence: CASSLAAGTQYF. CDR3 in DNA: TGTGCCAGCAGCTTGGCCGCAGGGACCCAGTACTTC.

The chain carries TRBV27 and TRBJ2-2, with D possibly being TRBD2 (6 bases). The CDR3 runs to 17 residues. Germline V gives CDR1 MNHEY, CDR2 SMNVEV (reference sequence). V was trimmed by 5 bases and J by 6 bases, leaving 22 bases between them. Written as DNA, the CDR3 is TGTGCCAGCAGTCCTCGGGGGAGGCGATTGGCGGCCGGGGAGCTGTTTTTT. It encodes CASSPRGRRLAAGELFF.

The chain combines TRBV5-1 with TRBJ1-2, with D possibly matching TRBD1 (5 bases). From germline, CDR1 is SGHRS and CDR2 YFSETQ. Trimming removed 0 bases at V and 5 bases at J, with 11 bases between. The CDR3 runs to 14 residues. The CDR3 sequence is CASSLVSEGYGYTF. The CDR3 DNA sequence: TGCGCCAGCAGCTTGGTTTCGGAGGGGTATGGCTACACCTTC.

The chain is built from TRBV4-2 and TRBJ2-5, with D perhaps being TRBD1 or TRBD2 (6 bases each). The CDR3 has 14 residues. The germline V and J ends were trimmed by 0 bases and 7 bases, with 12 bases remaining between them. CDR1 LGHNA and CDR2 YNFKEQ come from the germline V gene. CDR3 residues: CASSQDLKGGTQYF. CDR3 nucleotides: TGTGCCAGCAGCCAAGATCTTAAGGGGGGGACCCAGTACTTC.

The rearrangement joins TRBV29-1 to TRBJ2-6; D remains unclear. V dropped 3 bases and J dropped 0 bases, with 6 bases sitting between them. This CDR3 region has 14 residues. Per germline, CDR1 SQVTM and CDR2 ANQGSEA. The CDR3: CSVEGISGANVLTF. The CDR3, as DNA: TGCAGCGTTGAGGGGATCTCTGGGGCCAACGTCCTGACTTTC.

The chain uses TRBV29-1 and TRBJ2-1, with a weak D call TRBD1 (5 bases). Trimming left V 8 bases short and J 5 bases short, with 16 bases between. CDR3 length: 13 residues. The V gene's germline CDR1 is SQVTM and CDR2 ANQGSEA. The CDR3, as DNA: TGCAGCATCCAGGGTCTTAGAGACAATGAGCAGTTCTTC. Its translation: CSIQGLRDNEQFF.

In nucleotides, the CDR3 is TGTGCCAGCAGGGGACTAGCGGGAGTACGGGAGACCCAGTACTTC. This sequence encodes CASRGLAGVRETQYF. This chain joins TRBV6-5 and TRBJ2-5; 14 bases align to TRBD2. The ends lost 6 bases at V and 5 bases at J; junction bases unmatched: 5. Germline CDR1 reads MNHEY; CDR2 reads SVGAGI. The CDR3 is 15 residues long.

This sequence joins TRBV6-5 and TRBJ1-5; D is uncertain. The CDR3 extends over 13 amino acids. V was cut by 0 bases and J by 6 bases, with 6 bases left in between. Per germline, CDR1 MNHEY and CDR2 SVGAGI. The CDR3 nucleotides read TGTGCCAGCAGTTACTCGGAGCTTCAGCCCCAGCATTTT. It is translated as CASSYSELQPQHF.

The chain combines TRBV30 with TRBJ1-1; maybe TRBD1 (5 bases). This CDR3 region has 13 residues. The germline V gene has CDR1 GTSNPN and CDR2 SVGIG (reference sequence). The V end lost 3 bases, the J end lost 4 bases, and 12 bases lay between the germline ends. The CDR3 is CAWRSRRATEAFF. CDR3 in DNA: TGTGCCTGGAGGTCCCGCAGGGCCACTGAAGCTTTCTTT.

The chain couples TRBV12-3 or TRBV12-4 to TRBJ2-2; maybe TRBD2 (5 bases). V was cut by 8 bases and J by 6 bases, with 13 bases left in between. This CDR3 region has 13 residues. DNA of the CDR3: TGTGCCAGCTCGAGGGCCGCGGCCGGGGAGCTGTTTTTT. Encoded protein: CASSRAAAGELFF.

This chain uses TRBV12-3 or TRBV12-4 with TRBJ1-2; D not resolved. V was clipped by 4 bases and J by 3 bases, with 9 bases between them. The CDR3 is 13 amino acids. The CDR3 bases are TGTGCCAGCAGTTCCGAAAGTTACTATGGCTACACCTTC. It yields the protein CASSSESYYGYTF.